The 2 T cell receptor beta chains below come from one sample, sequenced in a study of T cells in Graves' hyperthyroidism and ophthalmopathy. TCR beta CDR3 sequences were amplified from RNA transcripts. Initially, a first-round RT-PCR of the TCR CDR3 employed the HTBI primer set. TCRdb independently ran MiXCR on the multiplex PCR reads; one entry per CDR3 protein. The sample holds approximately 430,000 distinct CDR3 sequences, around 15% seen once. The sample was blood. These receptors originate from a man between 18 and 35 years old with Graves' ophthalmopathy.

In this sample, this clonotype turned up a few times. The chain has TRBV25-1 and TRBJ2-6; no clear D. Germline CDR1 reads MGHDK; CDR2 reads SYGVNS. Trimming removed 0 bases from V and 2 bases from J, with 14 bases in between. The CDR3 contains 18 residues. CDR3 protein: CASSEYNGKSTGANVLTF. The DNA for the CDR3 is TGTGCCAGCAGTGAATATAACGGCAAGAGTACTGGGGCCAACGTCCTGACTTTC.

The chain links TRBV5-4 to TRBJ2-4, with TRBD2 identical over 12 bases. The V segment lost 0 bases and the J segment 6 bases; nucleotides outside the gene matches: 4. The CDR3 runs to 16 residues. CDR1 and CDR2 (germline): SGHNT, YYREEE (reference sequence). The CDR3 DNA sequence: TGTGCCAGCAGCTTGGTTCCTAGCGGGAGGGGAAACATTCAGTACTTC. This codes for CASSLVPSGRGNIQYF.